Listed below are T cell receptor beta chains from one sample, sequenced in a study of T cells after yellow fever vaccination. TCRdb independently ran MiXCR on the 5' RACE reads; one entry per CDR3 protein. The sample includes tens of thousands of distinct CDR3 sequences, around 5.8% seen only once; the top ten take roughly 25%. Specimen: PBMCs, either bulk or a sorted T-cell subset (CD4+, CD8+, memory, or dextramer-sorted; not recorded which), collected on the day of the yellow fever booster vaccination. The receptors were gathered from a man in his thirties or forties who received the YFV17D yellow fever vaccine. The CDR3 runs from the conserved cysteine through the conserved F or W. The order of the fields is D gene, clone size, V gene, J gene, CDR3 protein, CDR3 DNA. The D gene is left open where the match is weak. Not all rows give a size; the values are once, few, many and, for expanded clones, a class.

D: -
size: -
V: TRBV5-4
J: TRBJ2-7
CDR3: CASSLVGLNEQYF
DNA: TGTGCCAGCAGCTTGGTGGGGTTAAACGAGCAGTACTTC

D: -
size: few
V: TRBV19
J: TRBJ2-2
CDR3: CASSSVGSHGELFF
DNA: TGTGCCAGTAGTTCAGTAGGGTCCCACGGGGAGCTGTTTTTT

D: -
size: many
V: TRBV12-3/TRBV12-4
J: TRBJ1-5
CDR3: CASSLLKLEPQHF
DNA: TGTGCCAGCAGTTTACTGAAGTTAGAGCCCCAGCATTTT

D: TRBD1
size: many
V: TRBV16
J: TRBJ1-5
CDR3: CASKGTDSNQPQHF
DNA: TGTGCCAGCAAAGGGACAGATAGCAATCAGCCCCAGCATTTT

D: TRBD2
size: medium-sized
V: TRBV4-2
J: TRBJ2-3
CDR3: CASSQAGTSGDTDTQYF
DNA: TGTGCCAGCAGCCAGGCCGGGACTAGCGGGGACACAGATACGCAGTATTTT

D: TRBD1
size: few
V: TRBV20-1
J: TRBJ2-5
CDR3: CSARDRTGVKTQYF
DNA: TGCAGTGCTAGGGACAGGACAGGGGTTAAGACCCAGTACTTC

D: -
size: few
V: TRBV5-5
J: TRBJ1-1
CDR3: CASSSTVTLTEAFF
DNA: TGTGCCAGCAGCTCGACAGTTACGCTCACTGAAGCTTTCTTT

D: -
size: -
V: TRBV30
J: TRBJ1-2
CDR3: CAWSDHPGGSYGYTF
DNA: TGTGCCTGGAGTGACCACCCCGGTGGTAGCTATGGCTACACCTTC

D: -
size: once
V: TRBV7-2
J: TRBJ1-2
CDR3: CASRFGVFYGYTF
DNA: TGTGCCAGCAGGTTCGGGGTCTTCTATGGCTACACCTTC

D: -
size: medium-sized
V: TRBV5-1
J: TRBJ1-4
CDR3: CASFPHPDTSSRAFKEKLFF
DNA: TGCGCCAGCTTCCCCCACCCGGACACCTCGTCCCGGGCGTTTAAAGAAAAACTGTTTTTT

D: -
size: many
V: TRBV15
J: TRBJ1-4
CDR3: CATSRGETNEKLFF
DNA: TGTGCCACCAGCAGGGGGGAGACTAATGAAAAACTGTTTTTT

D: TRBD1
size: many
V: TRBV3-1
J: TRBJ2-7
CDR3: CASSQSPGQNYEQYF
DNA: TGTGCCAGCAGCCAAAGTCCGGGACAGAACTACGAGCAGTACTTC

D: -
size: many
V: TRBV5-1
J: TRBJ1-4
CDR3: CASSKDRPPEKLFF
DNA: TGCGCCAGCAGTAAAGACAGGCCGCCCGAAAAACTGTTTTTT

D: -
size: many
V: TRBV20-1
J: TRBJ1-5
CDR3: CSARGGGGNQPQHF
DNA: TGCAGTGCTAGAGGGGGGGGAGGCAATCAGCCCCAGCATTTT

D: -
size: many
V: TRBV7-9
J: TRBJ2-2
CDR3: CASSSNDLTGELFF
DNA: TGTGCCAGCAGCTCTAATGACTTAACCGGGGAGCTGTTTTTT

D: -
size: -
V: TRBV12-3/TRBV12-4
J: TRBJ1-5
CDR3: CASSLRRGGDQPQHF
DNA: TGTGCCAGCAGTTTACGCAGGGGTGGGGATCAGCCCCAGCATTTT

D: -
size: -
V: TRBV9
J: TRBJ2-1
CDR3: CASSVVENPYYNEQFF
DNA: TGTGCCAGCAGCGTAGTTGAGAATCCGTACTACAATGAGCAGTTCTTC

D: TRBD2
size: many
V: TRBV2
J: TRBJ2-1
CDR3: CASKFTLAGAGGNEQFF
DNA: TGTGCCAGCAAGTTTACGCTAGCGGGAGCTGGGGGCAATGAGCAGTTCTTC

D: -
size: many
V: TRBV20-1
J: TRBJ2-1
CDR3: CSASLSSYNEQFF
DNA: TGCAGTGCTAGTCTAAGCTCCTACAATGAGCAGTTCTTC

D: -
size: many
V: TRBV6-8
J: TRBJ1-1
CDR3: CASVTQAGQMNTEAFF
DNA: TGTGCCAGCGTTACCCAGGCCGGACAGATGAACACTGAAGCTTTCTTT

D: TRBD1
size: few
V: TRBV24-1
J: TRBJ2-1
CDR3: CATSEPQGASYNEQFF
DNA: TGTGCCACCAGTGAACCACAGGGGGCCTCCTACAATGAGCAGTTCTTC

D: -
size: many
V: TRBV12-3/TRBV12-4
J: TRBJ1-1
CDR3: CASSLGSIEAFF
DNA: TGTGCCAGCAGCCTCGGATCAATTGAAGCTTTCTTT

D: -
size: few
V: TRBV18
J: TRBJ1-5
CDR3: CASSPGQSNQPQHF
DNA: TGTGCCAGCTCACCAGGGCAGAGCAATCAGCCCCAGCATTTT

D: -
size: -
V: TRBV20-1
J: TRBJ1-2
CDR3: CSARAQTNYGYTF
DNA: TGCAGTGCGCGGGCACAAACTAACTATGGCTACACCTTC

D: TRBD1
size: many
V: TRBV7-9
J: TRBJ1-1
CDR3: CASSYLGGGLTEAFF
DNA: TGTGCCAGCAGCTACTTGGGAGGGGGCTTGACTGAAGCTTTCTTT

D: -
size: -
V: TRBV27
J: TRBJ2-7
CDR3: CASRGGTAEQYF
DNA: TGTGCCAGCAGGGGGGGGACAGCCGAGCAGTACTTC

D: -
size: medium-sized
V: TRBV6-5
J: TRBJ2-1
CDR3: CASSYGRVDEQFF
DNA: TGTGCCAGCAGTTACGGCAGGGTCGATGAGCAGTTCTTC

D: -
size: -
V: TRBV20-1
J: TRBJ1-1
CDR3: CSATHSSTEAFF
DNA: TGCAGTGCTACACACAGCTCCACTGAAGCTTTCTTT

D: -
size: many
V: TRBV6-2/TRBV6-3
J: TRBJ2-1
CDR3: CASSYGGFDEQFF
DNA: TGTGCCAGCAGTTACGGGGGATTCGATGAGCAGTTCTTC

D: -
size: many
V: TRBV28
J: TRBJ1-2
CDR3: CASSLSGSNYGYTF
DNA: TGTGCCAGCAGTTTATCGGGGAGTAACTATGGCTACACCTTC

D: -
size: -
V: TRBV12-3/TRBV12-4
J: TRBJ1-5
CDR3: CASSLLQGAQHF
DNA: TGTGCCAGCAGTTTACTACAGGGCGCCCAGCATTTT

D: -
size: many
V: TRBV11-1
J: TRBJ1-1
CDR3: CASLGTPGEAFF
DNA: TGTGCCAGCCTCGGGACCCCGGGTGAAGCTTTCTTT

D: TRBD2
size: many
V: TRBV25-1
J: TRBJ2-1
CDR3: CATGTSGYNEQFF
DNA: TGTGCTACCGGGACTAGCGGATACAATGAGCAGTTCTTC

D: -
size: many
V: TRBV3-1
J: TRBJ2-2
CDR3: CASSQVPDMTGNTGELFF
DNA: TGTGCCAGCAGCCAAGTCCCTGACATGACAGGGAACACCGGGGAGCTGTTTTTT

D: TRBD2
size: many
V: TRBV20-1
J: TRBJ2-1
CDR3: CSARTGGYNEQFF
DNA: TGCAGTGCTAGAACGGGAGGGTACAATGAGCAGTTCTTC

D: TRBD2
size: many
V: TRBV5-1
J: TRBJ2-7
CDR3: CASSPSGRYEQYF
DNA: TGCGCCAGCAGCCCCAGCGGGAGGTACGAGCAGTACTTC

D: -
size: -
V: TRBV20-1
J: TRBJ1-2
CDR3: CSAMGDKYGYSF
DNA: TGCAGTGCTATGGGGGATAAGTATGGCTACTCCTTC

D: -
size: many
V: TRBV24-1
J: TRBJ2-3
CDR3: CATSDTSTDTQYF
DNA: TGTGCCACCAGTGATACTAGCACAGATACGCAGTATTTT

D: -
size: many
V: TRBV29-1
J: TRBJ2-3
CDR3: CSVPTSGGWQDTQYF
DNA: TGCAGCGTCCCCACTTCCGGGGGCTGGCAAGATACGCAGTATTTT

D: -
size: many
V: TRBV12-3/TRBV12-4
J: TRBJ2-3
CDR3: CASTNPPLTDTQYF
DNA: TGTGCCAGCACCAATCCCCCCTTGACAGATACGCAGTATTTT

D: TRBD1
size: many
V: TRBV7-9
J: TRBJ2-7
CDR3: CASSPLGQGSYEQYF
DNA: TGTGCCAGCAGCCCACTGGGACAGGGATCCTACGAGCAGTACTTC

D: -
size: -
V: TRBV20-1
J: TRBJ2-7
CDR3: CSAISTHLTPYEQYF
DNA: TGCAGTGCTATTTCGACCCACTTGACACCCTACGAGCAGTACTTC

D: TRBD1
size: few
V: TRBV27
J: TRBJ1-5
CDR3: CASSLSGTGRNQPQHF
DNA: TGTGCCAGCAGTTTATCGGGGACAGGGCGCAATCAGCCCCAGCATTTT

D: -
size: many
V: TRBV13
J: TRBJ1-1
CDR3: CASSWQRAFF
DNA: TGTGCCAGCAGTTGGCAGAGGGCTTTCTTT

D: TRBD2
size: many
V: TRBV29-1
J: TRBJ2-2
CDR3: CSGYLAGGPLGELFF
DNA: TGCAGCGGGTACCTAGCGGGAGGGCCTCTTGGGGAGCTGTTTTTT

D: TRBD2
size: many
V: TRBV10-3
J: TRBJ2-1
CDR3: CAISEHGTSLYEQFF
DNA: TGTGCCATCAGTGAACACGGGACTAGTCTTTATGAGCAGTTCTTC

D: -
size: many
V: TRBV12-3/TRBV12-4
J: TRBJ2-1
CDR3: CASRRQMGGNEQFF
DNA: TGTGCCAGCAGGCGTCAGATGGGGGGAAATGAGCAGTTCTTC

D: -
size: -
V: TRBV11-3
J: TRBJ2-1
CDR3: CASSRGGSKDNEQFF
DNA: TGTGCCAGTTCCAGGGGAGGGAGTAAGGACAATGAGCAGTTCTTC

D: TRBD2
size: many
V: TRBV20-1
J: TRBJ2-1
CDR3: CSAQWGGGGHNEQFF
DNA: TGCAGTGCCCAGTGGGGGGGTGGGGGTCACAATGAGCAGTTCTTC

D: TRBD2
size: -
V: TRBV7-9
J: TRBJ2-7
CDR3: CASSRPGAGRDEQYF
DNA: TGTGCCAGCAGTCGTCCTGGGGCAGGGAGGGACGAGCAGTACTTC

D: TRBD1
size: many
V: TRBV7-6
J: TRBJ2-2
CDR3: CASSLGPGGPNTGELFF
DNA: TGTGCCAGCAGCTTAGGGCCAGGGGGTCCGAACACCGGGGAGCTGTTTTTT

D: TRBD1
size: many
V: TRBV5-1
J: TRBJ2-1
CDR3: CASSFGQGAMNEQFF
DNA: TGCGCCAGCAGCTTCGGACAGGGGGCGATGAATGAGCAGTTCTTC